This TCR beta chain was identified in a study of CD8+CD57+ T cells in acquired aplastic anemia. V shed 0 bases and J 4 bases; nucleotides not matched to a gene: 14. The CDR3 consists of 19 residues. Germline values: CDR1 SNHLY, CDR2 FYNNEI. Patients chosen for sequencing had CD8+CD57+ cells that had expanded, as shown by flow cytometry. Genomic DNA, serving as template, underwent TCR beta VDJ and CDR3 profiling. TCRdb re-called the reads through MiXCR, storing one row per CDR3 protein. The sample includes fewer than 85,000 distinct CDR3 sequences, roughly two thirds seen only once; the top ten take 80% to 90%.

The source of this sequence is a human donor with aplastic anemia. The material sequenced was sorted CD4+, CD8+, or CD8+CD57+ T cells (not recorded which) from PBMCs. V and J are TRBV2 and TRBJ2-7, with TRBD1 identical over 11 bases. The CDR3 is CASSEALRLGTGGKYEQYF. The CDR3 DNA follows: TGTGCCAGCAGTGAAGCGCTTCGACTAGGGACAGGGGGGAAATACGAGCAGTACTTC.